The 32 T cell receptor beta chains presented below share a single source sample, sequenced in a study of shared clonotypes between healthy human individuals. Assay used: immunoSEQ multiplex PCR; TCRdb lists only in-frame clones, some missing. This table holds about half a million clones, roughly three quarters found once. The sample taken for sequencing was PBMCs. These receptors all stem from a woman in her thirties or forties in good health. Some clones in this sample may be carry-over from other donors' samples.

The chain employs TRBV28 and TRBJ1-2; the match to TRBD1 covers 10 bases. Germline V gene lookup returns CDR1 MDHEN and CDR2 SYDVKM. CDR3 length: 14 amino acids. V was clipped by 6 bases and J by 4 bases; unmatched bases: 5. The CDR3 protein is CASRQRTGGYGYTF. CDR3 in DNA: TGTGCCAGCAGACAACGGACAGGGGGCTATGGCTACACCTTC.

This clone occurred a few times. The CDR3 loop is CASSSGQDNEKLFF. CDR3 coding DNA: TGTGCCAGCAGCTCGGGACAGGATAATGAAAAACTGTTTTTT. The V gene is TRBV7-9, the J gene TRBJ1-4, with 8 bases fitting TRBD1. With V trimmed by 4 bases and J by 4 bases, 2 bases remained unmatched. The V gene's germline CDR1 is SEHNR and CDR2 FQNEAQ (reference sequence). The CDR3 consists of 14 residues.

A word on this clone: A far more abundant clone sits one base away, making this likely a read error. Other DNA sequences within the sample encode an identical CDR3. The V call is TRBV28, the J call TRBJ2-5; no definite D call. V shed 2 bases and J shed 6 bases, with 7 bases lying between them. Germline V gives CDR1 MDHEN, CDR2 SYDVKM. CDR3 size: 12 residues. The CDR3 protein is CASSLNPQTQYF. The CDR3 DNA reads as TGTGCCAGCAGTTTAAATCCGCAGACCCAGTACTTC.

The chain uses TRBV5-4 and TRBJ2-3, with TRBD1 matching over 7 bases. V dropped 2 bases and J dropped 1; count of bases not matched to a gene: 1. The CDR3 is made up of 14 amino acids. Looked up from germline, CDR1 is SGHNT and CDR2 is YYREEE (reference sequence). CDR3 loop: CASSFDRGTDTQYF. The CDR3 region has the DNA TGTGCCAGCAGCTTCGACAGGGGCACAGATACGCAGTATTTT.

V and J are TRBV14 and TRBJ2-7; TRBD2 is a possible D gene (6 bases). Trimming shortened V by 4 bases and J by 5 bases, and 12 bases separated the two germline ends. The CDR3 sequence is 13 residues long. Germline CDR1 is SGHDN and CDR2 is FVKESK. CDR3 loop: CASSLRDSHEQYF. In DNA, the CDR3 is TGTGCCAGCAGCCTACGGGACTCGCACGAGCAGTACTTC.

The rearrangement links TRBV6-4 to TRBJ2-1; TRBD2 is a possible D gene (5 bases). V shed 3 bases and J shed 6 bases, with 12 bases lying between them. The CDR3 totals 14 residues. Germline assignment: CDR1 MRHNA and CDR2 SNTAGT. The CDR3 DNA reads TGTGCCAGCAGTGAATCCCAGGAGGTCAATGAGCAGTTCTTC. It specifies CASSESQEVNEQFF.

J is TRBJ2-7 and V is TRBV6-6, with D uncertain. This CDR3 has 12 amino acids. Deletions cut 6 bases from V and 7 bases from J, with 13 bases between. CDR1 and CDR2 (germline): MNHNY, SVGAGI (reference sequence). CDR3 loop: CASSLVGIEQYF. CDR3 in DNA: TGTGCCAGCAGCCTCGTTGGTATTGAGCAGTACTTC.

Concerning this clone itself: This CDR3 is also generated by other DNA sequences in the sample. The chain combines TRBV5-1 with TRBJ2-7; 7 nucleotides align to TRBD1. In germline, CDR1 is SGHRS, CDR2 YFSETQ. The V gene end was trimmed by 0 bases and the J gene end by 0 bases; junction bases not matched to a gene: 3. This CDR3 has 15 residues. The CDR3 spells CASSLGTGVSYEQYF. CDR3 nucleotides: TGCGCCAGCAGCTTGGGTACAGGGGTCTCCTACGAGCAGTACTTC.

The rearrangement uses TRBV4-2 and TRBJ2-3; TRBD1 agrees at 8 bases. This CDR3 has 17 residues. V dropped 2 bases and J dropped 4; count of bases not matched to a gene: 11. In germline, CDR1 is LGHNA, CDR2 YNFKEQ. This CDR3 is CASSQRPDRAWADTQYF. The DNA for the CDR3 is TGTGCCAGCAGCCAACGCCCGGACAGGGCTTGGGCAGATACGCAGTATTTT.

The V gene is TRBV11-2, the J gene TRBJ2-7; possible D gene TRBD2, 6 bases. The V end was cut by 0 bases, the J end by 3 bases, with 9 bases between. The germline gives CDR1 SGHAT, CDR2 FQNNGV. The CDR3 contains 14 residues. The CDR3 DNA sequence: TGTGCCAGCAGCTTAGATCGGGAGCACTACGAGCAGTACTTC. This sequence encodes CASSLDREHYEQYF.

V usage is TRBV7-2 and J usage is TRBJ1-5; 7 nucleotides align to TRBD1. With V trimmed by 1 base and J by 2 bases, 8 bases remained unmatched. The CDR3 runs to 17 residues. Germline CDR1 reads SGHTA; CDR2 reads FQGNSA. The CDR3 protein is CASSLGGARGGNQPQHF. CDR3 coding DNA: TGTGCCAGCAGCTTAGGAGGCGCCAGGGGGGGCAATCAGCCCCAGCATTTT. Full variable domain (outside the CDR3, taken from reference TRBV7-2 and TRBJ1-5): GAGVSQSPSNKVTEKGKDVELRCDPISGHTALYWYRQSLGQGLEFLIYFQGNSAPDKSGLPSDRFSAERTGGSVSTLTIQRTQQEDSAVYLCASSLGGARGGNQPQHFGDGTRLSIL.

The J gene is TRBJ2-7, the V gene TRBV7-3, with D perhaps TRBD2 (5 bases). The CDR3 loop spans 14 amino acids. Trimming pared 2 bases from V and 3 bases from J, leaving 11 bases between. Per germline, CDR1 SGHTA and CDR2 FQGTGA. The CDR3 is CASSLGSGNYEQYF. CDR3 bases: TGTGCCAGCAGCTTAGGTTCGGGAAACTACGAGCAGTACTTC. The full variable domain, rest sourced from reference TRBV7-3 and TRBJ2-7, is GAGVSQTPSNKVTEKGKYVELRCDPISGHTALYWYRQSLGQGPEFLIYFQGTGAADDSGLPNDRFFAVRPEGSVSTLKIQRTERGDSAVYLCASSLGSGNYEQYFGPGTRLTVT.

The CDR3 DNA sequence: TGTGCCAGCATCTTCGGCGGGCCGAACACCGGGGAGCTGTTTTTT. This translates into CASIFGGPNTGELFF. This rearrangement joins TRBV2 to TRBJ2-2; the D gene is possibly TRBD2 (5 bases). CDR3 length: 15 residues. V lost 7 bases and J lost 0, with 12 bases in between. The germline CDR1 and CDR2 sequences are SNHLY and FYNNEI.

The V call is TRBV28, the J call TRBJ2-2, with TRBD1 matching 7 bases. This CDR3 spans 15 amino acids. Germline CDR1 is MDHEN and CDR2 is SYDVKM. Trimming cost V 8 bases and J 4 bases; bases outside gene matches: 10. CDR3 DNA: TGTGCCAGCTTAACGGGACAGCTGGGCACCGGGGAGCTGTTTTTT. It encodes CASLTGQLGTGELFF.

The chain has TRBV2 and TRBJ2-1, with D possibly being TRBD2 (6 bases). The germline V and J ends were trimmed by 8 bases and 1 base, with 9 bases remaining between them. CDR1 and CDR2 from the germline V gene are SNHLY and FYNNEI. CDR3 length: 13 residues. CDR3 DNA sequence: TGTGCCAGCGAACGGGGGTCCTACAATGAGCAGTTCTTC. Residues: CASERGSYNEQFF.

V is TRBV2 and J is TRBJ2-7; D is undetermined. Germline CDR1 and CDR2: SNHLY and FYNNEI. V was pared by 4 bases and J by 6 bases, with 13 bases between. The CDR3 is 13 amino acids. The CDR3 is CASSALGFGEQYF. CDR3 in DNA: TGTGCCAGCAGTGCTCTAGGGTTTGGCGAGCAGTACTTC.

The chain is built from TRBV7-2 and TRBJ2-7; tentatively, D is TRBD2 (5 bases). Trimming cost V 1 base and J 6 bases, with 13 bases left between them. Germline CDR1 SGHTA, CDR2 FQGNSA. The CDR3 spans 14 residues. The CDR3 protein is CASSLEPPAGEQYF. The CDR3 DNA sequence: TGTGCCAGCAGCTTAGAACCCCCGGCGGGCGAGCAGTACTTC.

Worth noting for this clone: A far larger clone is only one base removed, so a read error is likely. The chain carries TRBV7-9 and TRBJ2-7; the match to TRBD2 covers 10 bases. Germline CDR1 SEHNR, CDR2 FQNEAQ (reference sequence). The CDR3 loop spans 14 amino acids. The CDR3 spells CASSPPGLAGEQCF. The CDR3 bases are TGTGCCAGCAGCCCCCCCGGGCTAGCGGGAGAGCAGTGCTTC. The full variable domain, with the rest looked up from reference TRBV7-9 and TRBJ2-7, is DTGVSQNPRHKITKRGQNVTFRCDPISEHNRLYWYRQTLGQGPEFLTYFQNEAQLEKSRLLSDRFSAERPKGSFSTLEIQRTEQGDSAMYLCASSPPGLAGEQCFGPGTRLTVT.

This clone has only a few counts. The CDR3 region is CAISESKEQYF. Written as DNA, the CDR3 is TGTGCCATCAGTGAGTCGAAAGAGCAGTACTTC. The chain combines TRBV10-3 with TRBJ2-7; D is undetermined. V was shortened by 0 bases and J by 7 bases, with 4 bases between the two germline ends. CDR1 is ENHRY and CDR2 is SYGVKD in the germline V gene. The CDR3 consists of 11 residues.

In regard to this clone: A much more abundant neighbour one base away suggests this may be a read error. This sample also contains other DNA sequences that code for the same CDR3. The genes are TRBV29-1 and TRBJ2-5; 8 nucleotides line up with TRBD1. Germline V gene lookup returns CDR1 SQVTM and CDR2 ANQGSEA. The length of the CDR3 is 16 residues. CDR3 in amino acids: CSVVNPLTGGGETQYF. In DNA, the CDR3 is TGCAGTGTTGTAAACCCTTTAACAGGGGGAGGCGAGACCCAGTACTTC.

In its sample, this clone was seen once. J is TRBJ2-5 and V is TRBV18; D gene ambiguous. V lost 2 bases and J lost 3, with 13 bases in between. The CDR3 sequence is 15 residues long. CDR1 and CDR2 from the germline V gene are KGHSH and LQKENI. The CDR3 here is CASSPIVGGEETQYF. The DNA for the CDR3 is TGTGCCAGCTCACCAATTGTAGGTGGCGAAGAGACCCAGTACTTC.

This chain uses TRBV5-1 with TRBJ2-3; 8 nucleotides agree with TRBD1. The CDR3 runs to 16 residues. Germline lookup yields CDR1 SGHRS and CDR2 YFSETQ. With V trimmed by 4 bases and J by 2 bases, 9 bases remained unmatched. The CDR3 bases are TGCGCCAGCAGCACCGACCGGACAGGGATCACAGATACGCAGTATTTT. This gives the protein CASSTDRTGITDTQYF.

This chain joins TRBV5-4 and TRBJ2-1, with TRBD1 matching 9 bases. The V gene end was trimmed by 5 bases and the J gene end by 4 bases; junction bases not matched to a gene: 7. The CDR3 totals 15 residues. The V gene's germline CDR1 is SGHNT and CDR2 YYREEE (reference sequence). In DNA, the CDR3 is TGTGCCAGCAGTTCTGACAGGGGGATTTACAATGAGCAGTTCTTC. This gives the protein CASSSDRGIYNEQFF.

The V gene is TRBV7-6, the J gene TRBJ2-5; tentative D call: TRBD1 (5 bases). The germline gives CDR1 SGHVS, CDR2 FNYEAQ. Trimming took off 4 bases at V and 5 bases at J, with 23 bases between the two ends. The CDR3 has 17 residues. CDR3 amino acids: CASSSDTKTLNRETQYF. The CDR3 DNA sequence: TGTGCCAGCAGCTCGGACACAAAAACTCTAAATCGGGAGACCCAGTACTTC.

The chain links TRBV5-1 to TRBJ1-3; D is ambiguous. V was shortened by 5 bases and J by 0 bases, with 12 bases between the two germline ends. The CDR3 totals 15 residues. The germline CDR1 and CDR2 sequences are SGHRS and YFSETQ. CDR3 DNA: TGCGCCAGCAGGAAAGACCCCAGCTCTGGAAACACCATATATTTT. It translates to CASRKDPSSGNTIYF.

CDR3 residues: CASSYGAHGGTRQFF. In DNA, the CDR3 is TGTGCCAGCAGTTACGGCGCTCACGGGGGTACGCGTCAGTTCTTC. The rearrangement links TRBV6-5 to TRBJ2-1; D is perhaps TRBD2 (6 bases). Per the germline V gene, CDR1 is MNHEY and CDR2 is SVGAGI. CDR3 length equals 15 residues. Trimming stripped 2 bases from V and 13 bases from J, with 21 bases between.

Comments on this clone: One end of the junction does not line up with germline, which may come from a read error. The rearrangement joins TRBV5-6 to TRBJ2-7; the match to TRBD1 covers 9 bases. CDR3 length: 12 amino acids. Per the germline V gene, CDR1 is SGHDT and CDR2 is YYEEEE. The CDR3 region is CASSDGTGKVFF. The CDR3 DNA sequence: TGTGCCAGCAGCGATGGGACAGGGAAAGTTTTCTTC.

Remarks on this clone: This sample includes further DNA sequences coding for the same CDR3. The chain joins TRBV18 to TRBJ1-1; D may be TRBD1 (5 bases). Germline CDR1 reads KGHSH; CDR2 reads LQKENI. This CDR3 has 14 amino acids. V lost 0 bases and J 4 bases, leaving 9 bases between the germline ends. The DNA for the CDR3 is TGTGCCAGCTCACCACCGCACAGGAGCACTGAAGCTTTCTTT. It specifies CASSPPHRSTEAFF.

The rearrangement links TRBV20-1 to TRBJ2-7; D not resolved. The CDR3 is made up of 11 amino acids. From germline, CDR1 is DFQATT and CDR2 SNEGSKA (reference sequence). V shed 6 bases and J shed 5 bases, with 11 bases lying between them. CDR3 sequence: CSAGPFDEQYF. Written as DNA, the CDR3 is TGCAGTGCCGGGCCGTTCGACGAGCAGTACTTC.

This clone has more than one count but fewer than ten. The chain carries TRBV6-5 and TRBJ1-3, with 7 positions matching TRBD1. The CDR3 spans 13 residues. J lost 9 bases, V lost 7 bases, and 9 bases had no gene match. CDR1 and CDR2 (germline): MNHEY, SVGAGI. CDR3 sequence reads: CASKEQGTSTIYF. The DNA for the CDR3 is TGTGCCAGCAAGGAACAGGGGACGAGCACCATATATTTT.

Comment on this clone: A read error is likely here: a far larger clone is one base away. This sample includes further DNA sequences coding for the same CDR3. This chain connects TRBV11-3 to TRBJ1-1; the D is unclear. The CDR3 spans 13 residues. V was shortened by 1 base and J by 1 base, with 4 bases between the two germline ends. The germline gives CDR1 SGHNT, CDR2 YENEEA. The CDR3 DNA sequence: TGTGCCAGCAGCTTAGGTGGGAACACTGAAGCTTTCTTT. Amino acid sequence: CASSLGGNTEAFF.

The chain has TRBV7-2 and TRBJ2-4; 14 bases map to TRBD2. Germline V gives CDR1 SGHTA, CDR2 FQGNSA. With V trimmed by 1 base and J by 14 bases, 13 bases remained unmatched. This CDR3 is built from 17 residues. CDR3: CASSLDSGLAGVRKEYF. The CDR3 region has the DNA TGTGCCAGCAGCTTAGACTCGGGACTAGCGGGAGTCAGGAAAGAGTACTTC.